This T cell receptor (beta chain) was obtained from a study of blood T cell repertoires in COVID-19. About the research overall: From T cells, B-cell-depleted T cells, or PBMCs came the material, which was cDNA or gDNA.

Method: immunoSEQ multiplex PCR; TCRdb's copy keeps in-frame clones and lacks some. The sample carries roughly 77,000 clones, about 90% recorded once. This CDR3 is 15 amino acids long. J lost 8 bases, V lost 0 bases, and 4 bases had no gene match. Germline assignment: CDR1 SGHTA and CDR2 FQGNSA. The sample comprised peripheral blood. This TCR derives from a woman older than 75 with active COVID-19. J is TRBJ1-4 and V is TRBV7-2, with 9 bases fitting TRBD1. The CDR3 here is CASSLARTGEEKLFF. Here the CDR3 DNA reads TGTGCCAGCAGCTTAGCGAGGACAGGGGAGGAAAAACTGTTTTTT.